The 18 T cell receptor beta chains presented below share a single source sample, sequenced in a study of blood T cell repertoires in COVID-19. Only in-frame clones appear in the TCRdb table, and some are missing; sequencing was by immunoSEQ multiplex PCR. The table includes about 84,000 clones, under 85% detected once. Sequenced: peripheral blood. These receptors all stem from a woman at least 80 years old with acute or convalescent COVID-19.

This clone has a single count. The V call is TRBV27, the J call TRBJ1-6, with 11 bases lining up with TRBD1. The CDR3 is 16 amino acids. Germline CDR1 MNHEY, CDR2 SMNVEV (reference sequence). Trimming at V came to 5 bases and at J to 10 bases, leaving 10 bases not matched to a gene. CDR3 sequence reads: CASSPGTGGQDSPLHF. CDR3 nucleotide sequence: TGTGCCAGCAGTCCCGGGACAGGGGGGCAAGACTCACCCCTCCACTTT.

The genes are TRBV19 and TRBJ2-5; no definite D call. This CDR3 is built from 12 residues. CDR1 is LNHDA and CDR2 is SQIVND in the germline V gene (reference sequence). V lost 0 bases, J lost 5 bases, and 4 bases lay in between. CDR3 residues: CASSIDQETQYF. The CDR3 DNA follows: TGTGCCAGTAGTATAGATCAGGAGACCCAGTACTTC. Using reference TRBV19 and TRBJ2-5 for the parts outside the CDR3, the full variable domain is DGGITQSPKYLFRKEGQNVTLSCEQNLNHDAMYWYRQDPGQGLRLIYYSQIVNDFQKGDIAEGYSVSREKKESFPLTVTSAQKNPTAFYLCASSIDQETQYFGPGTRLLVL.

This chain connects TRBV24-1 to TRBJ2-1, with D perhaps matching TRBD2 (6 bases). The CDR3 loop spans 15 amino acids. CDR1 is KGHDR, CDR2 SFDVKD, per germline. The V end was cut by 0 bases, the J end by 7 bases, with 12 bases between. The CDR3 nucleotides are TGTGCCACCAGTGATTTGCTGGGGGGAGTAAATGAGCAGTTCTTC. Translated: CATSDLLGGVNEQFF.

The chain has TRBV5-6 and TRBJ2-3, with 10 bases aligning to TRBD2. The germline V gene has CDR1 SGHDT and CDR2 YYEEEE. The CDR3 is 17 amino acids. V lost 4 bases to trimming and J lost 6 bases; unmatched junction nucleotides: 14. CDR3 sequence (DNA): TGTGCCAGCAGCGGTGGGAAGGTAGCGGGAGGATTGGATACGCAGTATTTT. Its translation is CASSGGKVAGGLDTQYF.

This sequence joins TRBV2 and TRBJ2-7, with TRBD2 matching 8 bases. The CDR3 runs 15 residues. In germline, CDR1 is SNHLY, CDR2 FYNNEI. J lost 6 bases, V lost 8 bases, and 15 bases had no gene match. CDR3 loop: CASEAGVDPESEQYF. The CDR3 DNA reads TGTGCCAGCGAAGCGGGAGTCGATCCAGAGAGCGAGCAGTACTTC. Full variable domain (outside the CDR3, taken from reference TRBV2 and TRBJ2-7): EPEVTQTPSHQVTQMGQEVILRCVPISNHLYFYWYRQILGQKVEFLVSFYNNEISEKSEIFDDQFSVERPDGSNFTLKIRSTKLEDSAMYFCASEAGVDPESEQYFGPGTRLTVT.

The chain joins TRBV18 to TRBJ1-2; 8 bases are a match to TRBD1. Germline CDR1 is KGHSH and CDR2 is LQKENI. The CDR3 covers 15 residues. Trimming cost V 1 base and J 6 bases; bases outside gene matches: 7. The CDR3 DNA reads TGTGCCAGCTCACCACAAGGGCCAGGGGGCAATGGCTACACCTTC. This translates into CASSPQGPGGNGYTF. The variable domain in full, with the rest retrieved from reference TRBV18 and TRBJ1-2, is NAGVMQNPRHLVRRRGQEARLRCSPMKGHSHVYWYRQLPEEGLKFMVYLQKENIIDESGMPKERFSAEFPKEGPSILRIQQVVRGDSAAYFCASSPQGPGGNGYTFGSGTRLTVV.

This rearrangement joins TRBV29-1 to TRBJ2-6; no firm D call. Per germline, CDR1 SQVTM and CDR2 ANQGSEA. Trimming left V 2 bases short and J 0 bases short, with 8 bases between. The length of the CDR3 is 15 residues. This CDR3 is CSVELFSSGANVLTF. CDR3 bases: TGCAGCGTTGAACTCTTTTCCTCTGGGGCCAACGTCCTGACTTTC.

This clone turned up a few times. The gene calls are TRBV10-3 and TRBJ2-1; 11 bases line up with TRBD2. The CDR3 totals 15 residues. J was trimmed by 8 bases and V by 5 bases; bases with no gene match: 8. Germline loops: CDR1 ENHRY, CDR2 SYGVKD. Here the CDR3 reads CAISFKLAGADEQFF. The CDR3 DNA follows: TGTGCCATCAGTTTTAAACTAGCGGGAGCAGATGAGCAGTTCTTC.

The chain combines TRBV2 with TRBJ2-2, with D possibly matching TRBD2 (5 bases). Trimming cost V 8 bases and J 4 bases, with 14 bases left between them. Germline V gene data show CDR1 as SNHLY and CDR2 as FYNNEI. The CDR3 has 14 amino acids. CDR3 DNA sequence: TGTGCCAGCGCGGTGGGAGTTCGCACCGGGGAGCTGTTTTTT. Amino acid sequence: CASAVGVRTGELFF.

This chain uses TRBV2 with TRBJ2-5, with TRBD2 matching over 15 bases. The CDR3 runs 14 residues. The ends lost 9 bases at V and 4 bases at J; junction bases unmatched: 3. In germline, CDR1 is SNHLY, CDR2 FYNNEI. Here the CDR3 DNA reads TGTGCCAGTACGGGACTAGCGGGAGGAGAGACCCAGTACTTC. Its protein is CASTGLAGGETQYF.

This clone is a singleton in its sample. CDR3 nucleotides: TGTGCCAGCAGATGGGAACAGGGGGCAGGAGAGCAGTACTTC. Translated, it gives CASRWEQGAGEQYF. This chain links TRBV6-6 with TRBJ2-7; TRBD1 agrees at 9 bases. The germline V gene encodes CDR1 MNHNY and CDR2 SVGAGI (reference sequence). This CDR3 has 14 amino acids. After removal of 6 bases from V and 7 bases from J, the junction contained 10 bases not matched to a gene.

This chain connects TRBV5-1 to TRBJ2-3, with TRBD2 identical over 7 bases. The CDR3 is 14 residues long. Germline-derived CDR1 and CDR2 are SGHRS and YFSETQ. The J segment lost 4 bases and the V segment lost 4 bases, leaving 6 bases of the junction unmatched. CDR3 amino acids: CASSDTSVSDTQYF. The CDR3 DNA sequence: TGCGCCAGCAGCGATACTAGCGTATCAGATACGCAGTATTTT.

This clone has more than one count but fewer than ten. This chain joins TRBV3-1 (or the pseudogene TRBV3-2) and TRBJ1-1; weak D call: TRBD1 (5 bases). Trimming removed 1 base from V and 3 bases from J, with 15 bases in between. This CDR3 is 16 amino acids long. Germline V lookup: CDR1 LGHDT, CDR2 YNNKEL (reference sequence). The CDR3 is CASSQGVGRVHTEAFF. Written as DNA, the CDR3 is TGTGCCAGCAGCCAAGGAGTTGGCAGGGTCCACACTGAAGCTTTCTTT.

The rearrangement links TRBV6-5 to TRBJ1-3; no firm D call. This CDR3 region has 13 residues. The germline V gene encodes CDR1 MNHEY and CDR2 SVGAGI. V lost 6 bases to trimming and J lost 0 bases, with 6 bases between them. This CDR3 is CASSPHSGNTIYF. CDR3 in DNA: TGTGCCAGCAGCCCCCACTCTGGAAACACCATATATTTT.

The CDR3 coding sequence is TGTGCCAGCAGAGCCGGGACAGGGCCCAATGAGCAGTTCTTC. This sequence encodes CASRAGTGPNEQFF. The gene calls are TRBV28 and TRBJ2-1; 9 bases are shared with TRBD1. Unmatched junction bases numbered 6, after V lost 6 bases and J lost 6 bases. This CDR3 comprises 14 residues. Germline V gives CDR1 MDHEN, CDR2 SYDVKM. The variable domain in full, with the rest retrieved from reference TRBV28 and TRBJ2-1, is DVKVTQSSRYLVKRTGEKVFLECVQDMDHENMFWYRQDPGLGLRLIYFSYDVKMKEKGDIPEGYSVSREKKERFSLILESASTNQTSMYLCASRAGTGPNEQFFGPGTRLTVL.

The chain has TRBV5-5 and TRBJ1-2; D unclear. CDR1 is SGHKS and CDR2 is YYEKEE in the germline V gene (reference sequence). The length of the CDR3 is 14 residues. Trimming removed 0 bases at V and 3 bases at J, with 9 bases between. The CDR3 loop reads CASSLGMRDYGYTF. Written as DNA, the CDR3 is TGTGCCAGCAGCTTGGGAATGAGGGACTATGGCTACACCTTC.

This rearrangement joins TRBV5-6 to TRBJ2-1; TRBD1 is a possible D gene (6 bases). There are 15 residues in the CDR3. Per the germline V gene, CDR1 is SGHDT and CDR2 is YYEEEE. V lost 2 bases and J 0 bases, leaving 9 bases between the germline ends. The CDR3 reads CASSFDRSSYNEQFF. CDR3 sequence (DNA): TGTGCCAGCAGCTTCGACAGGAGCTCCTACAATGAGCAGTTCTTC.

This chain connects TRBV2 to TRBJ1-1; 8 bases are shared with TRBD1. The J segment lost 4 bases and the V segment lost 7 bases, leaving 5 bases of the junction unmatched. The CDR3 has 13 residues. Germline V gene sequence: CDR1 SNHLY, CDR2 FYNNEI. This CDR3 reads CASKGRGLTEAFF. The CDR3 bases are TGTGCCAGCAAGGGCAGGGGGCTCACTGAAGCTTTCTTT.